Listed below are T cell receptor beta chains from one sample, sequenced in a study of T cell changes during pregnancy in multiple sclerosis. Produced via immunoSEQ multiplex PCR; TCRdb's table is partial and in-frame only. This sample has roughly 42,000 clones, with 88% found just once. Sequenced here: CD4+ T cells from peripheral blood mononuclear cells, sampled in the second trimester of pregnancy. These receptors all come from a female donor with multiple sclerosis, enrolled in a pregnancy study. Each CDR3 is given with its conserved first and last residue. The D gene is left open where the match is weak. Where a row states a size, it is once, few, many or the class of an expanded clone; other rows omit it.

cdr3_aa cdr3_nt j_call d_call v_call clone_size
CAWGHPAGGTTKYNEQFF TGTGCCTGGGGGCACCCGGCGGGAGGTACCACCAAATACAATGAGCAGTTCTTC TRBJ2-1 TRBD2 TRBV30 -
CASSSILAGGSDTQYF TGTGCCAGCAGTAGTATACTAGCGGGGGGTTCGGATACGCAGTATTTT TRBJ2-3 TRBD2 TRBV11-2 -
CASSRRDSGLNYGYTF TGTGCCAGCAGCCGCCGGGACAGTGGGTTGAACTATGGCTACACCTTC TRBJ1-2 TRBD1 TRBV5-4 -
CASMSIGVDEQFF TGTGCCAGCATGTCGATAGGGGTTGATGAGCAGTTCTTC TRBJ2-1 - TRBV2 -
CAWEQGGNTIYF TGTGCCTGGGAACAGGGCGGAAACACCATATATTTT TRBJ1-3 - TRBV30 -
CASSPGQGATRQPQHF TGTGCCAGCAGTCCCGGACAGGGGGCGACACGTCAGCCCCAGCATTTT TRBJ1-5 TRBD1 TRBV27 -
CAWSLKTGKAFF TGTGCCTGGAGTCTCAAGACAGGAAAAGCTTTCTTT TRBJ1-1 - TRBV30 -
CASSPDLVTGGAGTQYF TGTGCCAGCAGCCCAGACTTAGTAACGGGAGGTGCGGGTACGCAGTATTTT TRBJ2-3 TRBD2 TRBV11-3 -
CASNLAGSYEQYF TGTGCCAGCAATTTAGCGGGAAGCTACGAGCAGTACTTC TRBJ2-7 TRBD2 TRBV5-4 -
CASSVYVRVEEQYF TGTGCCAGCAGTGTATATGTCAGGGTGGAGGAGCAGTACTTC TRBJ2-7 - TRBV28 -
CASHRTGSSYNEQFF TGTGCCAGTCACCGGACAGGGTCCTCCTACAATGAGCAGTTCTTC TRBJ2-1 TRBD1 TRBV19 once
CASTWTGGGTEAFF TGTGCCAGCACCTGGACAGGGGGCGGCACTGAAGCTTTCTTT TRBJ1-1 TRBD1 TRBV7-9 -
CASSRTGYTEAFF TGTGCCAGCAGCCGGACAGGGTACACTGAAGCTTTCTTT TRBJ1-1 TRBD1 TRBV27 -
CASSFGRSTDTQYF TGTGCCAGCAGTTTCGGGAGGAGCACAGATACGCAGTATTTT TRBJ2-3 TRBD2 TRBV28 -
CASSRGQNSYNEQFF TGTGCCAGTAGTAGGGGACAGAACTCCTACAATGAGCAGTTCTTC TRBJ2-1 TRBD1 TRBV19 -
CATQLAGDNTDTQYF TGTGCCACCCAACTAGCGGGAGACAACACAGATACGCAGTATTTT TRBJ2-3 TRBD2 TRBV28 -
CSATRDPYEQYF TGCAGCGCCACCAGGGATCCCTACGAGCAGTACTTC TRBJ2-7 - TRBV29-1 -
CASSVEGQNQPQHF TGTGCCAGCAGTGTAGAAGGACAGAATCAGCCCCAGCATTTT TRBJ1-5 - TRBV2 -
CASSPVRLGGPYNEQFF TGTGCCAGCAGCCCAGTAAGGCTAGGAGGGCCCTACAATGAGCAGTTCTTC TRBJ2-1 - TRBV11-2 -
CAWTPPRALNTEAFF TGTGCCTGGACCCCCCCCAGGGCATTGAACACTGAAGCTTTCTTT TRBJ1-1 - TRBV30 -
CASSPGEVAGVWTDTQYF TGTGCCAGCAGCCCTGGAGAGGTAGCGGGAGTTTGGACAGATACGCAGTATTTT TRBJ2-3 TRBD2 TRBV5-4 -
CASLGSDTQYF TGTGCCAGCCTGGGGAGCGATACGCAGTATTTT TRBJ2-3 - TRBV6-6 once
CASSRDRGYGYTF TGTGCCAGCAGCCGGGACAGGGGATATGGCTACACCTTC TRBJ1-2 TRBD1 TRBV14 -
CASSKEVRGHCRPQHF TGTGCCAGCAGCAAAGAGGTCAGGGGGCATTGTAGGCCCCAGCATTTT TRBJ1-5 - TRBV21-1 -
CASSIPGMDGYTF TGTGCCAGTAGTATACCAGGGATGGACGGCTACACCTTC TRBJ1-2 - TRBV19 few
CASSLAGAGGHYEQYF TGCGCCAGCAGCTTGGCCGGAGCGGGAGGTCACTACGAGCAGTACTTC TRBJ2-7 TRBD2 TRBV5-1 -
CASSPGQGTFYGYTF TGTGCCAGCAGCCCAGGACAGGGTACGTTCTATGGCTACACCTTC TRBJ1-2 TRBD1 TRBV14 -
CASNRGAGELFF TGTGCCAGTAACAGGGGCGCCGGGGAGCTGTTTTTT TRBJ2-2 TRBD1 TRBV19 -
CASSYTGFGELFF TGTGCCAGCAGTTACACGGGATTCGGGGAGCTGTTTTTT TRBJ2-2 - TRBV6-5 -
CASSLADNYGYTF TGCGCCAGCAGCTTAGCGGATAACTATGGCTACACCTTC TRBJ1-2 - TRBV5-1 -